This entry lists 9 T cell receptor delta chains sequenced from one sample in a study of γδ T cells in repeated Plasmodium falciparum infection. Gammadelta T cells were flow-sorted from PBMC into Vgamma9/Vdelta2+ and Vdelta2-negative populations for bulk analysis. TCRdb re-processed the multiplex PCR reads via CATT. The profile shows roughly 90,000 delta-chain clones, over 1.1% of them singletons. The sequencing sample was made of gamma-delta T cells from blood. These receptors all come from a pool of human donors (malaria-infected and uninfected, not separated).

This clone occurred a few times. The TCRdb protein comes from a much larger clone and disagrees with this DNA's translation at residue 13, likely due to a read error; the protein given here is derived from the DNA. V usage is TRDV2 and J usage is TRDJ1; TRDD3 is a possible D gene (5 bases). The J gene is absent in TCRdb and was assigned here via DNA matching to germline. Germline lookup yields CDR1 GEAIGNYY and CDR2 EKD. The CDR3 has 16 amino acids. This chain's CDR3 is CACDTAGTLYTDELIF. The CDR3 DNA sequence: TGTGCCTGTGACACCGCGGGGACCCTGTACACCGATGAACTCATCTTT.

Points on this clone: The protein held in TCRdb is that of a much larger clone and does not match this DNA's translation at residue 3, likely because of a read error; the protein shown is translated from the DNA. The J gene is TRDJ3, the V gene TRDV2; 9 bases agree with TRDD3. Here the J gene came from matching the DNA to germline, since TCRdb omits it. The germline V gene encodes CDR1 GEAIGNYY and CDR2 EKD. CDR3 length: 18 amino acids. The chain's CDR3 is CARDRLGDLSWDTRQMFF. The CDR3 DNA is TGTGCCCGTGACAGACTGGGGGACCTCTCCTGGGACACCCGACAGATGTTTTTC.

This clone was seen only a few times. Since a far larger clone is one base different, this is likely a read error. This CDR3 is also generated by other DNA sequences in the sample. The V call is TRDV2, the J call TRDJ1; 12 positions match TRDD3. V lost 7 bases, J lost 5 bases, and 25 bases stayed unmatched. The germline V gene has CDR1 GEAIGNYY and CDR2 EKD. This CDR3 has 20 amino acids. The CDR3 sequence is CACDGGATRTGGYKVDKLIF. DNA for the CDR3: TGTGCCTGCGACGGGGGCGCCACTCGTACTGGGGGATACAAAGTTGATAAACTCATCTTT.

In regard to this clone: The protein held in TCRdb is that of a much larger clone and does not match this DNA's translation at residue 17, likely because of a read error; the protein shown is translated from the DNA. The CDR3 reads CALGDPSSPSGRGIRGADKLIF. DNA of the CDR3: TGTGCTCTTGGGGATCCATCCTCCCCTTCCGGTCGGGGGATACGCGGCGCCGATAAACTCATCTTT. The chain has TRDV1 and TRDJ1; 10 bases are a match to TRDD3. Because TCRdb records no J gene, it was assigned here through a match of the DNA to germline. J gave up 3 bases and V 3 bases, and 25 bases lay outside the gene matches. Germline V gene data show CDR1 as TSWWSYY and CDR2 as QGS. The CDR3 covers 22 residues.

The sample holds a few counts of this clone. This sequence may be a read error, since a much larger clone differs from it by one base. Other DNA sequences in the same sample also yield this CDR3. The chain recombines TRDV1 with TRDJ1, with D tentatively TRDD2 (5 bases). In germline, CDR1 is TSWWSYY, CDR2 QGS. The CDR3 length is 26 residues. V was cut by 0 bases and J by 0 bases, with 41 bases left in between. The CDR3 DNA sequence: TGTGCTCTTGGGGAACTCTCGCCCTACGCCCTTACGGCTGGTTTCAAGAAACGGTCGTACACCGATAAACTCATCTTT. As protein: CALGELSPYALTAGFKKRSYTDKLIF.

For this clone: TCRdb's protein for this DNA is that of a much larger clone and differs from the translation at residue 13, likely a read error; the protein shown is the DNA translation. The CDR3 bases are TGTGCCTGTGATCTTCTGGGGGATAACACCGATAAACCCATCTTT. Residues: CACDLLGDNTDKPIF. A V gene of TRDV2 was called, but no J gene was assigned; TRDD3 is taken as the D call from the table, unchecked against the DNA. The CDR3 sequence is 15 residues long. Germline V gene data show CDR1 as GEAIGNYY and CDR2 as EKD.

This clone has just a few counts. The likely explanation is a read error, given a far larger clone one base away. The identical CDR3 is also encoded by other nucleotide sequences in the sample. The genes are TRDV1 and TRDJ1, with 8 bases that match TRDD3. Since TCRdb gives no J gene, matching the DNA to germline was used here to assign it. Unmatched junction bases numbered 20, after V lost 2 bases and J lost 0 bases. The germline gives CDR1 TSWWSYY, CDR2 QGS. The CDR3 sequence is 21 residues long. In nucleotides, the CDR3 is TGTGCTCTTGGGGAATTGGCCTTCCCGAATACTGGGGGCACCTACACCGATAAACTCATCTTT. Amino acids: CALGELAFPNTGGTYTDKLIF.

Only a few counts were recorded for this clone. Translating this DNA gives a protein that differs at residue 9 from the TCRdb one, which belongs to a much larger clone; a read error is likely, and the protein shown is this translation. The V call is TRDV2, the J call TRDJ2, with 7 positions matching TRDD3. In the absence of a J gene in TCRdb, the DNA was matched to germline to assign it here. In germline, CDR1 is GEAIGNYY, CDR2 EKD. The CDR3 runs 12 residues. The CDR3 DNA sequence: TGTGCCTGTGACACGGGGATAGCACGACTCTTCTTT. Encoded protein: CACDTGIARLFF.

This clone has a handful of counts. The protein TCRdb gives is from a much larger clone and does not agree with this DNA's translation at residue 12, likely a read error; the protein shown here comes from the DNA. The genes are TRDV2 and TRDJ1, with 11 bases identical to TRDD3. The J gene, left out of TCRdb, was set here by checking the DNA against germline. Germline V CDR1 and CDR2: GEAIGNYY, EKD. CDR3 size: 16 residues. CDR3 residues: CACDTGLGDSTNKLIF. Written as DNA, the CDR3 is TGTGCCTGTGACACCGGACTGGGGGATAGCACCAATAAACTCATCTTT.